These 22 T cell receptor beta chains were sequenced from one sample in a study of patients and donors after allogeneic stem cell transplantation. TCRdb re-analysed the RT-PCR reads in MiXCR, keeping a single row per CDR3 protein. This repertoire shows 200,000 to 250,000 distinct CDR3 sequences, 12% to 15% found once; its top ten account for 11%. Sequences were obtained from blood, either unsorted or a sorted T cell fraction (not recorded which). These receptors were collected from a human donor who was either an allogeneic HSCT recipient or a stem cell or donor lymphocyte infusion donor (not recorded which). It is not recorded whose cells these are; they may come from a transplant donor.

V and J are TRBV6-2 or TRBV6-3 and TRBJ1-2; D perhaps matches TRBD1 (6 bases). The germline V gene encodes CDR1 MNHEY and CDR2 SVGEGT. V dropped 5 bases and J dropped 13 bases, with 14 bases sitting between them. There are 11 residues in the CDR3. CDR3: CASSTVGTSTF. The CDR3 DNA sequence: TGTGCCAGCAGTACGGTCGGGACAAGCACCTTC.

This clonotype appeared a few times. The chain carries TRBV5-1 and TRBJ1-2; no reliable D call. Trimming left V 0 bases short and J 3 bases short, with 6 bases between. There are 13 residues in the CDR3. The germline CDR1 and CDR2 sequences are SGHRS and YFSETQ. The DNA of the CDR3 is TGCGCCAGCAGCTTGGCCCCCTACTATGGCTACACCTTC. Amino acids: CASSLAPYYGYTF.

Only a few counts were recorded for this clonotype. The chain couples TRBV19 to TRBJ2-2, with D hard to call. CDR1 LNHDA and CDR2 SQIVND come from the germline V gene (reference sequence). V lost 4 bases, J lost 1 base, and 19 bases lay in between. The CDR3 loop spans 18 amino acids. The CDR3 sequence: CASSNPPRTERNTGELFF. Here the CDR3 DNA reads TGTGCCAGTAGTAACCCCCCCCGTACCGAGCGGAACACCGGGGAGCTGTTTTTT.

The CDR3 protein is CASGRDYQYF. CDR3 nucleotides: TGTGCCAGCGGCCGAGACTACCAGTACTTC. This sequence joins TRBV6-5 and TRBJ2-7, with D maybe TRBD2 (5 bases). Germline loops: CDR1 MNHEY, CDR2 SVGAGI. This CDR3 spans 10 amino acids. V shed 8 bases and J shed 10 bases, with 12 bases lying between them.

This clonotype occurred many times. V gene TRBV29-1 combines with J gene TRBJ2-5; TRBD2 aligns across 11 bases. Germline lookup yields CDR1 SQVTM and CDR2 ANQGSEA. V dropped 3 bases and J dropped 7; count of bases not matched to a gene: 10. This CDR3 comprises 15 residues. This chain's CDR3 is CSVEKELAGAGTQYF. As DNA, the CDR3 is TGCAGCGTTGAGAAGGAACTAGCGGGAGCGGGGACCCAGTACTTC.

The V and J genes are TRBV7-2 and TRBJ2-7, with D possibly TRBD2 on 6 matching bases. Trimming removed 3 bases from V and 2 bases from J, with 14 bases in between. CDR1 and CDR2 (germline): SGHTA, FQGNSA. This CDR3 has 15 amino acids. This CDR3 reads CASSLAGTVTYEQYF. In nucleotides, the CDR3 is TGTGCCAGCAGCTTGGCCGGGACTGTCACCTACGAGCAGTACTTC.

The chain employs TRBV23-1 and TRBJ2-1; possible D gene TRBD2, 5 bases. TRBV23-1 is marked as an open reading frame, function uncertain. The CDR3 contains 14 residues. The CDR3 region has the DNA TGCGCTAGGGCCGGGGATCGGCACTACAATGAGCAGTTCTTC. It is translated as CARAGDRHYNEQFF.

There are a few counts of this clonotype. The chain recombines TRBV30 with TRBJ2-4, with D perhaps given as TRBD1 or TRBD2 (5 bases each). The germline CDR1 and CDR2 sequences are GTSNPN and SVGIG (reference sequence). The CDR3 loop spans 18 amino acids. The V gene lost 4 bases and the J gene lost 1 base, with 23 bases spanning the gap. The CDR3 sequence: CAWTPLTWGSLAKNIQYF. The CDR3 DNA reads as TGTGCCTGGACCCCCCTCACCTGGGGGTCCCTCGCCAAAAACATTCAGTACTTC.

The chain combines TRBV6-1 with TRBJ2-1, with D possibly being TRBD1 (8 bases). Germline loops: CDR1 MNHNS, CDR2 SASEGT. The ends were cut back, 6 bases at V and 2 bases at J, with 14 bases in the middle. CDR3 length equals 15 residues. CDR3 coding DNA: TGTGCCAGCAGGCTTACAGGGGGGGCCTACAATGAGCAGTTCTTC. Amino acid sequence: CASRLTGGAYNEQFF.

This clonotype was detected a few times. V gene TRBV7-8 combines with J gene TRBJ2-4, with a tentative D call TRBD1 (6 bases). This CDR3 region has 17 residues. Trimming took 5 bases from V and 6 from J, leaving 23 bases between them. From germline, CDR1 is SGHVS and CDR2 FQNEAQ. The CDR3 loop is CASSPKQGPGSVNIQYF. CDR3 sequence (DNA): TGTGCCAGCAGCCCAAAACAGGGCCCAGGTTCGGTAAACATTCAGTACTTC.

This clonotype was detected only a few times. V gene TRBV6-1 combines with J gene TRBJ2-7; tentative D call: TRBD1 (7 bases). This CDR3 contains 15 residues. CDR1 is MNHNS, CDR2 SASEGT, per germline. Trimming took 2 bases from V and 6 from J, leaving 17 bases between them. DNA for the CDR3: TGTGCCAGCAGTGAAAGGGGGCCTAGCGAGGCCGAGCAGTACTTC. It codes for CASSERGPSEAEQYF.

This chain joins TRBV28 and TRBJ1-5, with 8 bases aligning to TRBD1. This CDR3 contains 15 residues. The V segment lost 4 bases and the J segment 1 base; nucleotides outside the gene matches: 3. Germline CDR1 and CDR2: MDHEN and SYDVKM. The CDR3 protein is CASSSGGSSNQPQHF. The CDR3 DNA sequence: TGTGCCAGCAGTTCAGGGGGCTCGAGCAATCAGCCCCAGCATTTT.

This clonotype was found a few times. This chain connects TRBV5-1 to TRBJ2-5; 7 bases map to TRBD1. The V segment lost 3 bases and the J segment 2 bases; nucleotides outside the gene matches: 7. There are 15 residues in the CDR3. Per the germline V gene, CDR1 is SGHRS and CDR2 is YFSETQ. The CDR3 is CASSSTGYPQETQYF. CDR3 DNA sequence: TGCGCCAGCAGCTCGACAGGGTACCCACAAGAGACCCAGTACTTC.

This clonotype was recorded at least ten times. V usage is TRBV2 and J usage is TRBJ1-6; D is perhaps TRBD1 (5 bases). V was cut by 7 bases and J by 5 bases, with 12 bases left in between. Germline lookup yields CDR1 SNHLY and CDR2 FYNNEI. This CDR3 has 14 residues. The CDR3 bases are TGTGCCAGCAAAACCCGCAGGGATAATTCACCCCTCCACTTT. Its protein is CASKTRRDNSPLHF.

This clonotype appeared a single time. CDR3 nucleotides: TGTGCCAGCAGCGCGAGACTAGCGGGGGACTACTCCTACAATGAGCAGTTCTTC. As protein: CASSARLAGDYSYNEQFF. This chain uses TRBV9 with TRBJ2-1; 12 bases align to TRBD2. CDR3 size: 18 residues. CDR1 is SGDLS and CDR2 is YYNGEE in the germline V gene. V was clipped by 3 bases and J by 0 bases; unmatched bases: 7.

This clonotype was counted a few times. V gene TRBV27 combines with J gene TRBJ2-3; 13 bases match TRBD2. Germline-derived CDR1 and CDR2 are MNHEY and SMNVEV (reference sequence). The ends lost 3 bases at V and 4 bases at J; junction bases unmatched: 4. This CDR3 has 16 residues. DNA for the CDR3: TGTGCCAGCAGTTTTACTAGCGGGGGGGCCTCAGATACGCAGTATTTT. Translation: CASSFTSGGASDTQYF.

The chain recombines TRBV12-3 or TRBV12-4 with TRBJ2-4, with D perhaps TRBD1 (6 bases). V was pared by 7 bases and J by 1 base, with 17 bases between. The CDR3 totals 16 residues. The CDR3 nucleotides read TGTGCCAGCACTCAGACAGGCGCCAGCGCCAAAAACATTCAGTACTTC. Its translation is CASTQTGASAKNIQYF.

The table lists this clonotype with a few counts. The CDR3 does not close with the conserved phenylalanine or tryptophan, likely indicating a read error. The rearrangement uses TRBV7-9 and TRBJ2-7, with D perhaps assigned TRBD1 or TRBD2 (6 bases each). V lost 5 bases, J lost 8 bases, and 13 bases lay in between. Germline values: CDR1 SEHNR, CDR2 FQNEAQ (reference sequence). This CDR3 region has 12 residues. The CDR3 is CASSLEGGKQYS. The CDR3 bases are TGTGCCAGCAGCCTAGAGGGGGGCAAGCAGTACTCC.

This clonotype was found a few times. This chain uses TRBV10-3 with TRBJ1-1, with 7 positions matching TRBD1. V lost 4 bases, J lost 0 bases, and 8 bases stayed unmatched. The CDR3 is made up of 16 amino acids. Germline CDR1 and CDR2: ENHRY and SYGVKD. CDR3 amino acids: CAISAGTALLNTEAFF. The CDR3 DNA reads TGTGCCATCAGTGCCGGGACAGCACTATTGAACACTGAAGCTTTCTTT.

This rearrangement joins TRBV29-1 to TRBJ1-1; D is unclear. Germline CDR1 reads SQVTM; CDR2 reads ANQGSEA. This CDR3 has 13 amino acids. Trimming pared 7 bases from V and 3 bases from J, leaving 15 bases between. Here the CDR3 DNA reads TGCAGCGGTGCGACGGCGAGGGACACTGAAGCTTTCTTT. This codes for CSGATARDTEAFF.

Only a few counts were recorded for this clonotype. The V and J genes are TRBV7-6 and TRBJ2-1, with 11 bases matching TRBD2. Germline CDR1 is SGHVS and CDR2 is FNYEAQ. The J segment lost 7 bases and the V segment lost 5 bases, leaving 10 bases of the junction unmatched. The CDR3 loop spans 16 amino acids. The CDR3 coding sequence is TGTGCCAGCAGCACCCCGGCGGCTAGCGGGAGGAATGAGCAGTTCTTC. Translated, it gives CASSTPAASGRNEQFF.

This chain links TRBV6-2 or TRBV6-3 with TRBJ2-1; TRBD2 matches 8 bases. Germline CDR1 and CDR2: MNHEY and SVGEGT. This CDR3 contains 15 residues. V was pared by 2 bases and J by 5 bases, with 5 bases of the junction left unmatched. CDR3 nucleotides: TGTGCCAGCAGTTACGAAGCGGGGGCGGACAATGAGCAGTTCTTC. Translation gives CASSYEAGADNEQFF.